The TCR beta chain under discussion was sequenced for a study of cytomegalovirus exposure and HLA in healthy donors. Overall study: Approximately 200 million T cells yielded more than 90 million unique TCR beta sequences in earlier analysis. Approximately 85 million unique TCRs from HLA-typed donors were held in an early release of data.

Primers included in the PCR were 60 Vbeta and 13 Jbeta primers. Using immunoSEQ multiplex PCR, the repertoire was profiled, and TCRdb retains in-frame clones only, with some absent. Of over 150,000 clones in the sample, 60% to 75% are singletons; the top ten hold roughly 3%. This CDR3 contains 13 residues. V dropped 2 bases and J dropped 3 bases, with 7 bases sitting between them. The V gene's germline CDR1 is SGHTA and CDR2 FQGNSA. A word on this clone: Its antigen is unidentified.

Study results and caveats: Another analysis was done later, and it associated 17,000 or so TCR beta sequences with HLA alleles at 0.05 false discovery rate.

The rearrangement joins TRBV7-2 to TRBJ2-5, with D perhaps TRBD2 (5 bases). Sequencing was performed on PBMCs. The TCR originated in a woman in her forties or fifties in good health and CMV-seropositive. CDR3 sequence reads: CASSLLAEETQYF. Here the CDR3 DNA reads TGTGCCAGCAGCTTACTAGCCGAAGAGACCCAGTACTTC.